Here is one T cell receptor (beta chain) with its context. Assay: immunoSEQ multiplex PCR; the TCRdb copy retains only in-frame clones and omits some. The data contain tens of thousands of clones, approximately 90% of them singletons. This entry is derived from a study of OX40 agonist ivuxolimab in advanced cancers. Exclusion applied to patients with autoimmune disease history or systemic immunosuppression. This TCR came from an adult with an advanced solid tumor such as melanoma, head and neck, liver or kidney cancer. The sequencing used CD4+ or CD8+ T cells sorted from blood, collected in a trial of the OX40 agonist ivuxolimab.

The DNA for the CDR3 is TGTGCCAGCAGCCTGGGACAGGGTTCAGAGACCCAGTACTTC. Amino acid sequence: CASSLGQGSETQYF. This sequence joins TRBV9 and TRBJ2-5; 9 bases map to TRBD1. The V gene's germline CDR1 is SGDLS and CDR2 YYNGEE. This CDR3 is 14 amino acids long. The V segment lost 4 bases and the J segment 4 bases; nucleotides outside the gene matches: 5.